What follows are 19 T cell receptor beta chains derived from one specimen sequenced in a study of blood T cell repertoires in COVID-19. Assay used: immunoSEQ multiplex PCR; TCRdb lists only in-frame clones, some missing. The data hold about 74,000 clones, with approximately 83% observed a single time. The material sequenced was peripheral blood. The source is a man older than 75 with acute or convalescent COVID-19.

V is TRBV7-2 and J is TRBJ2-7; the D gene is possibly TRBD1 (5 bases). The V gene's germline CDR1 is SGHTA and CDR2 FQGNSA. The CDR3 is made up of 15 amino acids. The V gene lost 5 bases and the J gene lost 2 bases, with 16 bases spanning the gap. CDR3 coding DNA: TGTGCCAGCAGCCCAGGTCGGCAGGGAACCTACGAGCAGTACTTC. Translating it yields CASSPGRQGTYEQYF.

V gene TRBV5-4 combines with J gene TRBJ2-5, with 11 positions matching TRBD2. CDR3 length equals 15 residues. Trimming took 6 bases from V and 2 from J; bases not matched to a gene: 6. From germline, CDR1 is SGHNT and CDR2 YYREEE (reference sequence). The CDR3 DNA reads TGTGCCAGCACCCCTAGCGGGGGGCAGCAAGAGACCCAGTACTTC. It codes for CASTPSGGQQETQYF.

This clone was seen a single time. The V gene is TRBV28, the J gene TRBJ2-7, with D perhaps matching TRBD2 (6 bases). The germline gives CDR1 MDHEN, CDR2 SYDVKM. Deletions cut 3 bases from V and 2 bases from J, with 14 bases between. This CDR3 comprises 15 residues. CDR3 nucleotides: TGTGCCAGCAGTTTTCCGGGGGTCGGGACCTACGAGCAGTACTTC. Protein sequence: CASSFPGVGTYEQYF.

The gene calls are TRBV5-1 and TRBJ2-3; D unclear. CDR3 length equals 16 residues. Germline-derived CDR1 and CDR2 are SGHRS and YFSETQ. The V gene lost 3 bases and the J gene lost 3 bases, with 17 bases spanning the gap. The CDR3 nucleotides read TGCGCCAGCAGCTCTGCGAGGCCGGGTAGGACAGATACGCAGTATTTT. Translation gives CASSSARPGRTDTQYF.

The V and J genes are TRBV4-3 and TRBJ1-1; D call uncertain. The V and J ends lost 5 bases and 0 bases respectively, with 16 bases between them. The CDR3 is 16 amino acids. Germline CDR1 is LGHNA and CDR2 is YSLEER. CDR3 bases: TGCGCCAGCAGCAAAAAACCAGAACAGATGAACACTGAAGCTTTCTTT. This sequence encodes CASSKKPEQMNTEAFF.

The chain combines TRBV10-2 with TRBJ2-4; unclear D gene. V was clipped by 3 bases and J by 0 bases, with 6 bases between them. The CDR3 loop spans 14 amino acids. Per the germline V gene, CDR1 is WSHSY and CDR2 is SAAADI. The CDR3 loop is CASSEELAKNIQYF. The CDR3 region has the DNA TGCGCCAGCAGTGAAGAACTAGCCAAAAACATTCAGTACTTC.

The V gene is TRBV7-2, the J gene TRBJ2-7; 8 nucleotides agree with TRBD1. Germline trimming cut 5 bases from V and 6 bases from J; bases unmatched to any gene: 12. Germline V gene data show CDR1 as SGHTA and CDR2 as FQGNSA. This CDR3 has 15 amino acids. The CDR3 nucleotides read TGTGCCAGCAGCCATGGACAGGGCGTAATGTTCGAGCAGTACTTC. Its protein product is CASSHGQGVMFEQYF.

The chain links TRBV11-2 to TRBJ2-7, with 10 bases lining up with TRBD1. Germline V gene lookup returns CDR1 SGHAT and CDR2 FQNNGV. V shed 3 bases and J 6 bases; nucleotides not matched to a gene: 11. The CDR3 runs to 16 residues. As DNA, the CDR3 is TGTGCCAGCAGCTTGGGCTCCGGGACAGGGGTCTTCGAGCAGTACTTC. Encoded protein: CASSLGSGTGVFEQYF.

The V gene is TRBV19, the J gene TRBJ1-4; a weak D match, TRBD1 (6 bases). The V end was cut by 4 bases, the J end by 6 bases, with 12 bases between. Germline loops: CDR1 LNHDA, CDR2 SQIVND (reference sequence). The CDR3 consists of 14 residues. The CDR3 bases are TGTGCCAGTAGTAGGACAGCCTTCGATGAAAAACTGTTTTTT. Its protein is CASSRTAFDEKLFF.

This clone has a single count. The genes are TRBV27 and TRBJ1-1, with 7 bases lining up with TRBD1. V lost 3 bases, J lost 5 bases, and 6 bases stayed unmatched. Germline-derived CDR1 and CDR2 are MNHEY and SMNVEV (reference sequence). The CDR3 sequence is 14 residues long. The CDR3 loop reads CASSFGAGGTEAFF. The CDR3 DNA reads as TGTGCCAGCAGTTTTGGGGCAGGGGGGACTGAAGCTTTCTTT.

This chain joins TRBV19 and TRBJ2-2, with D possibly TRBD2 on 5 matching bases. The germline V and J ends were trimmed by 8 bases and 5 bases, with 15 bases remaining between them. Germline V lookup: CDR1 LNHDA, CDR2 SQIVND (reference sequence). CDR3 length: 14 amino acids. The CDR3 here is CASWRSLGTGELFF. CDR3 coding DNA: TGTGCCAGTTGGAGGTCCTTGGGGACCGGGGAGCTGTTTTTT.

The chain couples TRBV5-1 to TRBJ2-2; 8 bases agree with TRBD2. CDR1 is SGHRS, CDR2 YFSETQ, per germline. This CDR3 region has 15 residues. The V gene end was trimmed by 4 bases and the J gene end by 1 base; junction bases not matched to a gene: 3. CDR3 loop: CASSPSGRNTGELFF. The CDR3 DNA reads TGCGCCAGCAGCCCTAGCGGGCGGAACACCGGGGAGCTGTTTTTT.

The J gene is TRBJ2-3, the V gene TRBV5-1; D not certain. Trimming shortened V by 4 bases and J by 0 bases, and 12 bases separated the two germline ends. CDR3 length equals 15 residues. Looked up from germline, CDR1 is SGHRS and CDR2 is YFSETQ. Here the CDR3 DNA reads TGCGCCAGCAGCGAAAGAGGATGGAGCACAGATACGCAGTATTTT. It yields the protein CASSERGWSTDTQYF.

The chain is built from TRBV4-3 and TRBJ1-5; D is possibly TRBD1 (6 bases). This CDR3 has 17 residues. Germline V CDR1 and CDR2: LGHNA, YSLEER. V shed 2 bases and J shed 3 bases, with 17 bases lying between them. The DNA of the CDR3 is TGCGCCAGCAGCCAAATGGGGCCAGGGGTTACCAATCAGCCCCAGCATTTT. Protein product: CASSQMGPGVTNQPQHF.

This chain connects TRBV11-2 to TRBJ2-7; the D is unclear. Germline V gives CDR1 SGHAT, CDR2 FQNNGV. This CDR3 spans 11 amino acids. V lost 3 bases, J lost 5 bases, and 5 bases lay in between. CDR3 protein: CASSLAHEQYF. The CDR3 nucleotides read TGTGCCAGCAGCTTGGCCCACGAGCAGTACTTC.

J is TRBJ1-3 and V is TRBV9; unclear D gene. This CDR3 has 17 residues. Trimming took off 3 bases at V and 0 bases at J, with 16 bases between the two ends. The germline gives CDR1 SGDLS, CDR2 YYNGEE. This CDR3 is CASSGWANPGSGNTIYF. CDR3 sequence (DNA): TGTGCCAGCAGCGGTTGGGCCAACCCCGGCTCTGGAAACACCATATATTTT.

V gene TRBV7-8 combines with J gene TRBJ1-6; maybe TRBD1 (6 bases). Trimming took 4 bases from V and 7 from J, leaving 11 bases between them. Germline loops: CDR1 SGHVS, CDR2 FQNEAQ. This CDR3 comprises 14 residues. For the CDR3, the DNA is TGTGCCAGCAGCTCAGGGGACGGCAATTCACCCCTCCACTTT. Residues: CASSSGDGNSPLHF. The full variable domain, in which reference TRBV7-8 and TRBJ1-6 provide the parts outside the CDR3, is GAGVSQSPRYKVAKRGQDVALRCDPISGHVSLFWYQQALGQGPEFLTYFQNEAQLDKSGLPSDRFFAERPEGSVSTLKIQRTQQEDSAVYLCASSSGDGNSPLHFGNGTRLTVT.

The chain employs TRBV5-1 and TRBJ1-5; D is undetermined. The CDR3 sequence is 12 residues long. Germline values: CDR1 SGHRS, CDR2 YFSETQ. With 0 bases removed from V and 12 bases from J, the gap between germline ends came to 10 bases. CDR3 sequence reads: CASSLDGEDQHF. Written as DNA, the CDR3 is TGCGCCAGCAGCTTGGACGGAGAGGACCAGCATTTT.

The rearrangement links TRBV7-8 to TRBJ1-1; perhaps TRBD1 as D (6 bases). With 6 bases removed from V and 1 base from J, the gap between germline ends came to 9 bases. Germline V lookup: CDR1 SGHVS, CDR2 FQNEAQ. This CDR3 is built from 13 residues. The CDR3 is CASRQTGNTEAFF. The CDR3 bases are TGTGCCAGCAGACAGACAGGGAACACTGAAGCTTTCTTT.